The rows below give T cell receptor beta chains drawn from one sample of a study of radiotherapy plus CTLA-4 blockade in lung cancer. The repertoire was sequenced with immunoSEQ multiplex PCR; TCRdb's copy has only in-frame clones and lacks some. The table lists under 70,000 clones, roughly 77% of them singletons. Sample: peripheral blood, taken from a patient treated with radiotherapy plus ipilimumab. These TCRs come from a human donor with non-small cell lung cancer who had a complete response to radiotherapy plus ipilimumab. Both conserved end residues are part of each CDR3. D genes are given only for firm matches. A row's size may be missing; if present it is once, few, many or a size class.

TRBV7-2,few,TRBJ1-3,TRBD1,CASSLGGADPGNTIYF,TGTGCCAGCAGCCTAGGGGGCGCAGACCCTGGAAACACCATATATTTT
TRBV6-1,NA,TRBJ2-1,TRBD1,CASKGDRVSYNEQFF,TGTGCCAGCAAAGGGGACAGGGTTTCCTACAATGAGCAGTTCTTC
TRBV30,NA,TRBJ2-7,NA,CAWRRTYEQYF,TGTGCCTGGAGAAGGACCTACGAGCAGTACTTC
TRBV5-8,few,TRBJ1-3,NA,CASSFGGAPNTIYF,TGTGCCAGCAGCTTTGGCGGGGCACCAAACACCATATATTTT
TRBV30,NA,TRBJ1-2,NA,CASSTALYYHGYTF,TGTGCCTCTTCGACAGCCCTTTATTACCATGGCTACACCTTC
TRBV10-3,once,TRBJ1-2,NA,CAISETDRLLYGYTF,TGTGCCATCAGTGAGACAGACAGGTTACTCTATGGCTACACCTTC
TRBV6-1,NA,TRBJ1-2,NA,CATGQRSNYGYTF,TGTGCCACCGGACAGCGATCAAACTATGGCTACACCTTC
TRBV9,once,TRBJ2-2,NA,CASSPGLLNTGELFF,TGTGCCAGCAGCCCCGGACTATTGAACACCGGGGAGCTGTTTTTT
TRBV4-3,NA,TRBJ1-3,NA,CASSQDRSGNTIYF,TGCGCCAGCAGCCAAGACAGGTCTGGAAACACCATATATTTT
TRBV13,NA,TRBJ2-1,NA,CASSLAGLLGYNEQFF,TGTGCCAGCAGCCTCGCGGGTCTCTTGGGGTACAATGAGCAGTTCTTC
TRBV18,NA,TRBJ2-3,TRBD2,CASSPGTSGGATDTQYF,TGTGCCAGCTCACCCGGGACTAGCGGGGGGGCGACAGATACGCAGTATTTT
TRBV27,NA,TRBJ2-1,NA,CASSLWQGTVGEQFF,TGTGCCAGCAGTTTATGGCAGGGGACGGTGGGTGAGCAGTTCTTC
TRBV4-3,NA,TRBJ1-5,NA,CASSQDRRDQPQHF,TGCGCCAGCAGCCAAGATCGGAGGGATCAGCCCCAGCATTTT
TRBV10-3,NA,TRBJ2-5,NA,CAISDSGALRKTQYF,TGTGCCATCAGTGACTCGGGGGCGTTAAGAAAGACCCAGTACTTC
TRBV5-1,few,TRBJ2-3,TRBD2,CASSALGSGGDTQYF,TGCGCCAGCAGCGCCTTGGGTAGCGGGGGAGATACGCAGTATTTT
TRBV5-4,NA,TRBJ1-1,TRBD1,CASSPGGTGPKNTEAFF,TGTGCCAGCAGCCCAGGGGGGACAGGGCCCAAAAACACTGAAGCTTTCTTT
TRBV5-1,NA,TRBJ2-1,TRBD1,CATSTGTGSYNEQFF,TGCGCCACCTCAACCGGGACAGGCTCCTACAATGAGCAGTTCTTC
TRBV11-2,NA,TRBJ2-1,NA,CASSFSGGGGGNEQFF,TGTGCCAGCAGCTTCTCAGGGGGGGGTGGAGGCAATGAGCAGTTCTTC
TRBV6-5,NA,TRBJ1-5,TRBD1,CASSPGTDQPQHF,TGTGCCAGCAGTCCAGGGACAGATCAGCCCCAGCATTTT
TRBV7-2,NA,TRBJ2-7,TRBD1,CASSSGQGNGEQYF,TGTGCCAGCAGCTCCGGACAGGGGAATGGCGAGCAGTACTTC
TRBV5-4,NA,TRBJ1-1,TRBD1,CASSRGTGFMNTEAFF,TGTGCCAGCAGCCGGGGGACAGGGTTTATGAACACTGAAGCTTTCTTT
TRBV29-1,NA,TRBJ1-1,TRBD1,CSVPTGVNTEAFF,TGCAGCGTACCGACAGGGGTGAACACTGAAGCTTTCTTT
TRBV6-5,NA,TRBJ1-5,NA,CASRSGAQVNQPQHF,TGTGCCAGCAGGTCGGGAGCCCAAGTCAATCAGCCCCAGCATTTT
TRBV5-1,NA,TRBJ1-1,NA,CASSLDASPEAFF,TGCGCCAGCAGCTTGGACGCGTCACCTGAAGCTTTCTTT
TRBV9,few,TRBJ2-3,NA,CASSVGASAGTDTQYF,TGTGCCAGCAGCGTAGGAGCATCTGCCGGCACAGATACGCAGTATTTT
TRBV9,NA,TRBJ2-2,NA,CASSVRDSPGELFF,TGTGCCAGCAGCGTAAGGGACTCCCCCGGGGAGCTGTTTTTT
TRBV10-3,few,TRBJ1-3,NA,CAISPRLERNSGNTIYF,TGTGCCATCAGTCCTCGGCTCGAGAGGAACTCTGGAAACACCATATATTTT
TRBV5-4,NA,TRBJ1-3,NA,CASSAGGAEPGNTIYF,TGTGCCAGCAGCGCAGGTGGGGCAGAACCTGGAAACACCATATATTTT
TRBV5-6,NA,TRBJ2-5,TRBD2,CASSLKGTSGIETQYF,TGTGCCAGCAGCTTGAAGGGGACTAGCGGGATTGAGACCCAGTACTTC
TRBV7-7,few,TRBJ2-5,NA,CASSNRAETQYF,TGTGCTAGCAGCAACAGGGCGGAGACCCAGTACTTC
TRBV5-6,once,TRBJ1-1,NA,CASSLMGRDSEAFF,TGTGCCAGCAGCTTAATGGGCAGGGACTCTGAAGCTTTCTTT
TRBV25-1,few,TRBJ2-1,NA,CASSELGSRDEQFF,TGTGCCAGCAGTGAACTCGGGAGTCGGGATGAGCAGTTCTTC
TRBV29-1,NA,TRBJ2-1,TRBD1,CSVGTGGHRGNEQFF,TGCAGCGTGGGGACAGGGGGACACCGCGGCAATGAGCAGTTCTTC
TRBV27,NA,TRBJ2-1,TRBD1,CASSSQGNEQFF,TGTGCCAGCAGTTCACAGGGGAACGAGCAGTTCTTC
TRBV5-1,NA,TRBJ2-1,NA,CASSFDWGNNEQFF,TGCGCCAGCAGCTTTGACTGGGGAAACAATGAGCAGTTCTTC
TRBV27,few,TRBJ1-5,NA,CASSFAGGDSNQPQHF,TGTGCCAGCAGTTTCGCCGGAGGAGATAGCAATCAGCCCCAGCATTTT
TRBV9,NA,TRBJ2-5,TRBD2,CASSGGASGRVETQYF,TGTGCCAGCAGCGGGGGAGCTAGCGGGAGGGTAGAGACCCAGTACTTC
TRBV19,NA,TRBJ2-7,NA,CASSINGPRASEQYF,TGTGCCAGTAGTATTAACGGGCCACGGGCCTCCGAGCAGTACTTC
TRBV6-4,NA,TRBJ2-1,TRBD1,CASSSGQGLNEQFF,TGTGCCAGCAGTAGCGGACAGGGACTCAATGAGCAGTTCTTC
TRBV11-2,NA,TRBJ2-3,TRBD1,CASSSTGGSDTQYF,TGTGCCAGCAGCTCGACAGGGGGTTCAGATACGCAGTATTTT
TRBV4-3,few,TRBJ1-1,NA,CASSQDGDRWNTEAFF,TGCGCCAGCAGCCAAGACGGCGACCGATGGAACACTGAAGCTTTCTTT
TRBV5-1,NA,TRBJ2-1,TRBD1,CASSSAGGYNEQFF,TGCGCCAGCAGCTCGGCAGGGGGCTACAATGAGCAGTTCTTC
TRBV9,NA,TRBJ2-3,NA,CASSPYTDTQYF,TGTGCCAGCAGCCCGTACACAGATACGCAGTATTTT
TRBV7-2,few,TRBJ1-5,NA,CASRLNGVNQPQHF,TGTGCCAGCAGGTTAAATGGGGTGAATCAGCCCCAGCATTTT